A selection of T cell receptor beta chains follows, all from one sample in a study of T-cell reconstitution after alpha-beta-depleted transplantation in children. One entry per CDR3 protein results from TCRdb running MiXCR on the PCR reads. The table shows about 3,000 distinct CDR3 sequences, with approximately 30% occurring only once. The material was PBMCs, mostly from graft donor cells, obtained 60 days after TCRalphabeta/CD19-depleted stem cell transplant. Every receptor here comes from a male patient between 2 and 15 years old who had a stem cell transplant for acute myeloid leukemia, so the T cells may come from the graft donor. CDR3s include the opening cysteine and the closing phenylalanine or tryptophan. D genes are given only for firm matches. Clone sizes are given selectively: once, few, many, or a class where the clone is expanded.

CDR3 DNA: TGTGCCACCAGCAGAGATCGGCAGGAAGAGACCCAGTACTTC; CDR3 protein: CATSRDRQEETQYF; CDR3 length: 14; J gene: TRBJ2-5; V gene: TRBV15; clone size: many; D gene: .
CDR3 DNA: TGTGCCAGCAGCCCCTCCCTACTAGCCTCCTACGAGCAGTACTTC; CDR3 protein: CASSPSLLASYEQYF; CDR3 length: 15; J gene: TRBJ2-7; V gene: TRBV7-3; clone size: .; D gene: .
CDR3 DNA: TGTGCCAGCAGCTTCCGCGGGACTCCCGGCGACAATGAGCAGTTCTTC; CDR3 protein: CASSFRGTPGDNEQFF; CDR3 length: 16; J gene: TRBJ2-1; V gene: TRBV7-9; clone size: many; D gene: .
CDR3 DNA: TGCAGTGCCATCGGGACTAGCGGGGGCAATGAGCAGTTCTTC; CDR3 protein: CSAIGTSGGNEQFF; CDR3 length: 14; J gene: TRBJ2-1; V gene: TRBV20-1; clone size: .; D gene: TRBD2
CDR3 DNA: TGTGCCAGCAGCCAAGATGCCGTGAGTGAGCAGTTCTTC; CDR3 protein: CASSQDAVSEQFF; CDR3 length: 13; J gene: TRBJ2-1; V gene: TRBV4-2; clone size: many; D gene: .
CDR3 DNA: TGTGCCAGCAGCGGAAGGCTTTATAATTCACCCCTCCACTTT; CDR3 protein: CASSGRLYNSPLHF; CDR3 length: 14; J gene: TRBJ1-6; V gene: TRBV7-9; clone size: many; D gene: .
CDR3 DNA: TGTGCCAGCAGCTCTGGGGGGTCCGGGACGTCCCTCTATGGCTGCTCCTTC; CDR3 protein: CASSSGGSGTSLYGCSF; CDR3 length: 17; J gene: TRBJ1-2; V gene: TRBV7-1; clone size: .; D gene: .
CDR3 DNA: TGTGCCAGCAGTTACGATAGCGAAGCTAACTATGGCTACACCTTC; CDR3 protein: CASSYDSEANYGYTF; CDR3 length: 15; J gene: TRBJ1-2; V gene: TRBV6-5; clone size: many; D gene: .
CDR3 DNA: TGTGCCATCAGCTTGGCCTCCTCTAGCGGGAGTTACGAGCAGTACTTC; CDR3 protein: CAISLASSSGSYEQYF; CDR3 length: 16; J gene: TRBJ2-7; V gene: TRBV5-4; clone size: .; D gene: TRBD2
CDR3 DNA: TGTGCCAGCAGCCCAAAACCCAGGGTAGGCGAGACCCAGTACTTC; CDR3 protein: CASSPKPRVGETQYF; CDR3 length: 15; J gene: TRBJ2-5; V gene: TRBV7-9; clone size: many; D gene: .
CDR3 DNA: .; CDR3 protein: CFCASSPPEGLTDTQYF; CDR3 length: 17; J gene: TRBJ2-3; V gene: TRBV7-5; clone size: .; D gene: .
CDR3 DNA: TGCAGTGCTCATGGGGGGGCAGGGAACACTGAAGCTTTCTTT; CDR3 protein: CSAHGGAGNTEAFF; CDR3 length: 14; J gene: TRBJ1-1; V gene: TRBV20-1; clone size: many; D gene: .
CDR3 DNA: TGCAGTGCTAGAGATGGGCAGAAGAACTATGGCTACACCTTC; CDR3 protein: CSARDGQKNYGYTF; CDR3 length: 14; J gene: TRBJ1-2; V gene: TRBV20-1; clone size: many; D gene: .
CDR3 DNA: TGTGCCAGCAGTCCCGGGGGCTCCTCCTACGAGCAGTACTTC; CDR3 protein: CASSPGGSSYEQYF; CDR3 length: 14; J gene: TRBJ2-7; V gene: TRBV7-9; clone size: many; D gene: .
CDR3 DNA: TGTGCCAGCAGCTTAGGGTGGGGGCTCACGGCTTTCTTT; CDR3 protein: CASSLGWGLTAFF; CDR3 length: 13; J gene: TRBJ1-1; V gene: TRBV7-8; clone size: many; D gene: .
CDR3 DNA: TGTGCCAGTAGTACTCGCAGGAACACTGAAGCTTTCTTT; CDR3 protein: CASSTRRNTEAFF; CDR3 length: 13; J gene: TRBJ1-1; V gene: TRBV19; clone size: many; D gene: .
CDR3 DNA: TGCGCCAGCAGCCAACCGGACAGGGCGGACACCGGGGAGCTGTTTTTT; CDR3 protein: CASSQPDRADTGELFF; CDR3 length: 16; J gene: TRBJ2-2; V gene: TRBV4-1; clone size: medium-sized; D gene: TRBD1
CDR3 DNA: TGTGCCATCGGCCTCGGGGGGGAGAACACTGAAGCTTTCTTT; CDR3 protein: CAIGLGGENTEAFF; CDR3 length: 14; J gene: TRBJ1-1; V gene: TRBV10-3; clone size: once; D gene: .
CDR3 DNA: TGTGCCAGCAGCTCGTTACAGGGACGGGCTATGGGATCACCCCTCCACTTT; CDR3 protein: CASSSLQGRAMGSPLHF; CDR3 length: 17; J gene: TRBJ1-6; V gene: TRBV5-5; clone size: many; D gene: .
CDR3 DNA: TGTGCCAGCAGCTTCCGGGGCCACGAGCAGTACTTC; CDR3 protein: CASSFRGHEQYF; CDR3 length: 12; J gene: TRBJ2-7; V gene: TRBV7-9; clone size: medium-sized; D gene: .
CDR3 DNA: TGCAGTGCTAGAGTGCCGGCCGCCGCCCTAAGCACAGATACGCAGTATTTT; CDR3 protein: CSARVPAAALSTDTQYF; CDR3 length: 17; J gene: TRBJ2-3; V gene: TRBV20-1; clone size: many; D gene: .
CDR3 DNA: TGTGCCAGCGGTAGGGAGTTAACGGGTTACAATGAGCAGTTCTTC; CDR3 protein: CASGRELTGYNEQFF; CDR3 length: 15; J gene: TRBJ2-1; V gene: TRBV6-6; clone size: medium-sized; D gene: .
CDR3 DNA: TGCAGTGCTAAAATTCCGGGACTAGAGGAGACCCAGTACTTC; CDR3 protein: CSAKIPGLEETQYF; CDR3 length: 14; J gene: TRBJ2-5; V gene: TRBV20-1; clone size: many; D gene: TRBD2
CDR3 DNA: TGTGCCAGCAGACGTCTAGCGGGGGGTAACAATGAGCAGTTCTTC; CDR3 protein: CASRRLAGGNNEQFF; CDR3 length: 15; J gene: TRBJ2-1; V gene: TRBV12-3/TRBV12-4; clone size: .; D gene: TRBD2
CDR3 DNA: TGTGCCAGCAGCTTATCCAGGCCTTGGTTAAGCTATGGCTACACCTTC; CDR3 protein: CASSLSRPWLSYGYTF; CDR3 length: 16; J gene: TRBJ1-2; V gene: TRBV7-9; clone size: .; D gene: .
CDR3 DNA: TGTGCCACCAGCAGAGGTGTGACGGGTCAGCCCCAGCATTTT; CDR3 protein: CATSRGVTGQPQHF; CDR3 length: 14; J gene: TRBJ1-5; V gene: TRBV15; clone size: medium-sized; D gene: .